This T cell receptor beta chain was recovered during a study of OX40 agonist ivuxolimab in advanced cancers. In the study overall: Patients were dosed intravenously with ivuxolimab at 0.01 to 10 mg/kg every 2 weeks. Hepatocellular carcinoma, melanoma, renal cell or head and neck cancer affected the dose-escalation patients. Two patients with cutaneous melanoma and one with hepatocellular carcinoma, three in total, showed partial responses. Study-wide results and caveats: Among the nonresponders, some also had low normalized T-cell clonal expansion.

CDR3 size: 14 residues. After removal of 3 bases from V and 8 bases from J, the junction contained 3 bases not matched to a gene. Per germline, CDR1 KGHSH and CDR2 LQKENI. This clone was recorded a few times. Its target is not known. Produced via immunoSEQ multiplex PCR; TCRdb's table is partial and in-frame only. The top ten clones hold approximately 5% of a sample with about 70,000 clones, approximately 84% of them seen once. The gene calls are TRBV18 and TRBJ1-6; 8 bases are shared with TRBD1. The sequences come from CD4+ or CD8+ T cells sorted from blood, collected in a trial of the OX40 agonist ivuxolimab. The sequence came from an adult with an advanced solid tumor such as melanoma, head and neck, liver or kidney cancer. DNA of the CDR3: TGTGCCAGCTCACCGACAGGGGAGGATTCACCCCTCCACTTT. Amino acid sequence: CASSPTGEDSPLHF. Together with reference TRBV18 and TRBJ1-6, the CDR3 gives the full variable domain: NAGVMQNPRHLVRRRGQEARLRCSPMKGHSHVYWYRQLPEEGLKFMVYLQKENIIDESGMPKERFSAEFPKEGPSILRIQQVVRGDSAAYFCASSPTGEDSPLHFGNGTRLTVT.